Listed here are 8 T cell receptor beta chains from one sample, sequenced in a study of T cell changes during pregnancy in multiple sclerosis (dated by TCRdb to about 2019). The library was produced with the immunoSEQ multiplex PCR assay. The table comes from immuneACCESS by way of TCRdb, which keeps in-frame sequences with V and J called. Part of the clones is missing from these tables; in studies checked, under half for an unresolved V gene and the rest for unknown reasons. For this sample the table gives 23,000 or so clones, of which just over 85% were detected only once. Clones ranked in the top ten supply roughly 8% of the sample. The input for sequencing was CD8+ T cells from peripheral blood mononuclear cells, taken in the first trimester of pregnancy. These receptor sequences come from a female donor in good health, enrolled as a control in a pregnancy study.

The V gene is TRBV29-1, the J gene TRBJ2-7; possible D gene TRBD1, 5 bases. V lost 3 bases to trimming and J lost 3 bases, with 6 bases between them. Germline-derived CDR1 and CDR2 are SQVTM and ANQGSEA. This CDR3 has 11 residues. This chain's CDR3 is CSVDQGYEQYF. As DNA, the CDR3 is TGCAGCGTTGATCAGGGCTACGAGCAGTACTTC.

The chain carries TRBV1 and TRBJ2-3; TRBD2, as called in the table, went unchecked against the DNA. TRBV1 is labeled a pseudogene. The length of the CDR3 is 16 residues. The CDR3 nucleotides read TGCACCAGCAGCCCGTCGGGACTAGAGCACACAGATACGCAGTATTTT. Translated, it gives CTSSPSGLEHTDTQYF.

The chain uses TRBV5-4 and TRBJ2-7; weak D call: TRBD2 (5 bases). Germline CDR1 is SGHNT and CDR2 is YYREEE (reference sequence). V was cut by 0 bases and J by 6 bases, with 10 bases left in between. The CDR3 runs to 13 residues. The CDR3, as DNA: TGTGCCAGCAGCTTGGGTCGGGAACGCGAGCAGTACTTC. It specifies CASSLGREREQYF.

The chain combines TRBV4-3 with TRBJ1-2; TRBD1 matches at 8 bases. With 4 bases clipped from V and 6 bases from J, the junction kept 13 bases outside the gene matches. The length of the CDR3 is 16 residues. In germline, CDR1 is LGHNA, CDR2 YSLEER. This chain's CDR3 is CASSRWLLQGENGYTF. Here the CDR3 DNA reads TGCGCCAGCAGCCGATGGCTTCTACAGGGGGAGAATGGCTACACCTTC.

The chain couples TRBV27 to TRBJ2-7; TRBD2 agrees at 7 bases. Germline trimming cut 2 bases from V and 6 bases from J; bases unmatched to any gene: 1. The CDR3 is made up of 12 amino acids. The germline V gene encodes CDR1 MNHEY and CDR2 SMNVEV (reference sequence). In DNA form, the CDR3 reads TGTGCCAGCAGTTTACCGGGGGGCGAGCAGTACTTC. Its protein product is CASSLPGGEQYF.

This sequence joins TRBV5-6 and TRBJ1-2; possibly TRBD1 for D (6 bases). The CDR3 is 14 residues long. Germline V gene sequence: CDR1 SGHDT, CDR2 YYEEEE. Trimming shortened V by 0 bases and J by 6 bases, and 12 bases separated the two germline ends. CDR3 coding DNA: TGTGCCAGCAGCTTGGGGACAGACCCTCATGGCTACACCTTC. This gives the protein CASSLGTDPHGYTF.

The chain has TRBV30 and TRBJ2-7; tentatively, D is TRBD2 (6 bases). The V gene's germline CDR1 is GTSNPN and CDR2 SVGIG (reference sequence). With 2 bases removed from V and 7 bases from J, the gap between germline ends came to 15 bases. The CDR3 has 13 residues. CDR3 sequence reads: CAWSQRGLGEQYF. CDR3 nucleotides: TGTGCCTGGAGTCAAAGGGGACTGGGGGAGCAGTACTTC. The full variable domain, with the rest looked up from reference TRBV30 and TRBJ2-7, is SQTIHQWPATLVQPVGSPLSLECTVEGTSNPNLYWYRQAAGRGLQLLFYSVGIGQISSEVPQNLSASRPQDRQFILSSKKLLLSDSGFYLCAWSQRGLGEQYFGPGTRLTVT.

CDR3 protein: CASSQTSGGAYEQYF. As DNA, the CDR3 is TGCGCCAGCAGCCAGACTAGCGGGGGGGCCTACGAGCAGTACTTC. The V and J genes are TRBV4-1 and TRBJ2-7; 14 bases align to TRBD2. The J segment lost 2 bases and the V segment lost 3 bases, leaving 0 bases of the junction unmatched. Germline V gene lookup returns CDR1 MGHRA and CDR2 YSYEKL. The CDR3 extends over 15 amino acids.